Listed below are T cell receptor beta chains from one sample, sequenced in a study of yellow fever vaccine responses in identical twins. Each CDR3 protein gets one entry after TCRdb re-called the RT-PCR reads with MiXCR. The sample includes about 590 distinct CDR3 sequences, about 74% of them seen just once. The sequences come from T cells from blood (PBMCs), unsorted or a sorted subset (not recorded which), collected before or after yellow fever vaccination (not recorded which). Receptor source: a female donor who received the yellow fever vaccine. The CDR3 runs from the conserved cysteine through the conserved F or W. Each record gives: J gene, V gene, CDR3 protein.

J gene: TRBJ2-1
V gene: TRBV24-1
CDR3 protein: CATSEGVHEQFF

J gene: TRBJ1-1
V gene: TRBV5-1
CDR3 protein: CASSLAGSGMNTEAFF

J gene: TRBJ1-4
V gene: TRBV15
CDR3 protein: CATSRDAGETTNEKLFF

J gene: TRBJ2-1
V gene: TRBV10-3
CDR3 protein: CAIHSDYGGEQFF

J gene: TRBJ1-6
V gene: TRBV10-1
CDR3 protein: CASSKASLHF

J gene: TRBJ2-1
V gene: TRBV9
CDR3 protein: CASSVVEGTHEQFF

J gene: TRBJ2-1
V gene: TRBV5-8
CDR3 protein: CASSLTTRTNEQFF

J gene: TRBJ1-6
V gene: TRBV18
CDR3 protein: CASSPGVWDRASYNSPLHF

J gene: TRBJ1-1
V gene: TRBV5-5
CDR3 protein: CASSLWGMNTEAFF

J gene: TRBJ1-1
V gene: TRBV2
CDR3 protein: CASSEALLANTEAFF

J gene: TRBJ1-2
V gene: TRBV6-5
CDR3 protein: CASSYSTVEGNYGYTF

J gene: TRBJ1-6
V gene: TRBV10-3
CDR3 protein: CAISEPGTLRSPLHF

J gene: TRBJ1-1
V gene: TRBV10-3
CDR3 protein: CAISSGTGVTEAFF

J gene: TRBJ1-1
V gene: TRBV4-1
CDR3 protein: CASSLGAAGVNTEAFF

J gene: TRBJ1-3
V gene: TRBV11-2
CDR3 protein: CASTLLRESPGNTIYF

J gene: TRBJ2-1
V gene: TRBV11-2
CDR3 protein: CASSLRTGSYNEQFF

J gene: TRBJ1-2
V gene: TRBV16
CDR3 protein: CASSQSTGANYGYTF

J gene: TRBJ2-5
V gene: TRBV7-9
CDR3 protein: CASKGQRETQYF

J gene: TRBJ2-3
V gene: TRBV6-4
CDR3 protein: CASSDSVGTDTQYF

J gene: TRBJ2-1
V gene: TRBV6-1
CDR3 protein: CASSGEQAYNEQFF

J gene: TRBJ1-2
V gene: TRBV4-3
CDR3 protein: CASSQSTGDNYGYTF

J gene: TRBJ2-2
V gene: TRBV12-3/TRBV12-4
CDR3 protein: CASRVAGGYTGELFF

J gene: TRBJ1-6
V gene: TRBV23-1
CDR3 protein: CASSQSGPADPSRPLHF

J gene: TRBJ1-2
V gene: TRBV10-1
CDR3 protein: CASSDHYGYTF

J gene: TRBJ2-3
V gene: TRBV3-1
CDR3 protein: CASSQDSRVAPDF

J gene: TRBJ2-1
V gene: TRBV30
CDR3 protein: CAWQEATGVDEQFF

J gene: TRBJ1-1
V gene: TRBV4-3
CDR3 protein: CASSQDQMEVTEAFF

J gene: TRBJ2-1
V gene: TRBV11-2
CDR3 protein: CASSPSLLSGNSYNEQFF

J gene: TRBJ2-1
V gene: TRBV4-1
CDR3 protein: CASSIHAGVPYNEQFF

J gene: TRBJ1-1
V gene: TRBV19
CDR3 protein: CASNTGTGDTEAFF

J gene: TRBJ2-3
V gene: TRBV11-3
CDR3 protein: CASTPDSGGTDTQYF

J gene: TRBJ2-7
V gene: TRBV5-1
CDR3 protein: CASSWDFYYEQYF

J gene: TRBJ2-1
V gene: TRBV12-3/TRBV12-4
CDR3 protein: CASSFRDSVYNEQFF

J gene: TRBJ2-5
V gene: TRBV18
CDR3 protein: CASSTQDREEETQYF

J gene: TRBJ1-3
V gene: TRBV23-1
CDR3 protein: CANPSRDRVTTGNTIYF

J gene: TRBJ2-3
V gene: TRBV14
CDR3 protein: CASSPYIGGSTDTQYF

J gene: TRBJ1-1
V gene: TRBV11-3
CDR3 protein: CASSFTFGTEAFF

J gene: TRBJ2-6
V gene: TRBV2
CDR3 protein: CASSVERGQALSGANVLTF

J gene: TRBJ1-2
V gene: TRBV15
CDR3 protein: CATSREGGGYTF

J gene: TRBJ1-1
V gene: TRBV4-3
CDR3 protein: CASSLGFSMNTEAFF

J gene: TRBJ2-1
V gene: TRBV6-5
CDR3 protein: CASSYVAGSYNEQFF

J gene: TRBJ1-1
V gene: TRBV10-1
CDR3 protein: CASSDKLGQYTEAFF

J gene: TRBJ2-7
V gene: TRBV10-3
CDR3 protein: CAISEAPLAGQEQYF

J gene: TRBJ2-2
V gene: TRBV4-1
CDR3 protein: CASSPARDYPTGELFF

J gene: TRBJ2-2
V gene: TRBV30
CDR3 protein: CAWTLRASGELFF

J gene: TRBJ1-2
V gene: TRBV4-1
CDR3 protein: CASSPGTGAVTF

J gene: TRBJ2-7
V gene: TRBV12-3/TRBV12-4
CDR3 protein: CASIGTPGGEQYF

J gene: TRBJ1-2
V gene: TRBV28
CDR3 protein: CASSLAGVTGGYTF

J gene: TRBJ2-7
V gene: TRBV11-1
CDR3 protein: CASSGLGYEQYF

J gene: TRBJ2-7
V gene: TRBV7-9
CDR3 protein: CASSLSSYEQYF

J gene: TRBJ2-1
V gene: TRBV4-3
CDR3 protein: CASSQDALSSYNEQFF

J gene: TRBJ2-3
V gene: TRBV30
CDR3 protein: CAWSVNADTQYF

J gene: TRBJ2-7
V gene: TRBV11-1
CDR3 protein: CASSPGQVRWQYF

J gene: TRBJ1-2
V gene: TRBV10-3
CDR3 protein: CAISAQGTNYGYTF

J gene: TRBJ1-6
V gene: TRBV13
CDR3 protein: CASSLVPSPALHF

J gene: TRBJ1-2
V gene: TRBV11-1
CDR3 protein: CASSLEFYGYTF

J gene: TRBJ2-7
V gene: TRBV4-2
CDR3 protein: CASSQGPGGYEQYF

J gene: TRBJ1-1
V gene: TRBV4-3
CDR3 protein: CASSQTTGGLEYTEAFF

J gene: TRBJ1-2
V gene: TRBV4-3
CDR3 protein: CASSQEVSETYGYTF